The following is a TCR beta chain sequence with its context. Its specificity is unknown. This record belongs to a study of read filtering for tumor transcriptome and immune sequencing. Study outcomes and limitations: Without single-read clonotypes, shared clonotype proportions correlated more between IR-seq and RNA-seq.

The CDR3 contains 13 residues. Germline assignment: CDR1 SQVTM and CDR2 ANQGSEA. V was clipped by 6 bases and J by 7 bases; unmatched bases: 11. From approximately 430 ng of RNA, a library with molecular barcoded alpha/delta and beta/gamma adaptors was made. MiXCR was run by TCRdb on the reads, yielding one entry per CDR3 protein. The sample yields some 46,000 distinct CDR3 sequences, around 21% seen once. The sample comprised a population of CD138-negative cells sorted from bone marrow. This TCR was sampled from a donor at least 40 years old with multiple myeloma. The chain has TRBV29-1 and TRBJ2-5; TRBD2 aligns across 7 bases. CDR3 loop: CSVKGLTGRTQYF. CDR3 DNA sequence: TGCAGCGTAAAGGGACTAACGGGGCGGACCCAGTACTTC.